This T cell receptor beta chain derives from a study of follicular helper T cells after annual influenza vaccination. Study at large: Some donors were sampled over the 2013-2014, 2014-2015 and 2015-2016 vaccinations.

Clones were read by immunoSEQ multiplex PCR, and TCRdb kept only the in-frame ones, dropping some. The sample lists 12,000 to 15,000 clones, approximately 88% occurring once. Time point here: 2014-2015 season, 7 days after vaccination. Sorted blood CD4 subsets were sequenced before and after adults received seasonal inactivated influenza vaccine. In germline, CDR1 is GTSNPN, CDR2 SVGIG (reference sequence). The CDR3 runs 15 residues. Trimming took 1 base from V and 12 from J; bases not matched to a gene: 13. Sequenced here: CXCR5+ CD38- circulating T follicular helper cells from blood, sampled 7 days after influenza vaccination. Subset in this sample: circulating Tfh, non-naive CD4+CXCR5+PD-1+ (ICOS+CD38+ or ICOS-CD38-). The chain uses TRBV30 and TRBJ2-1; 9 bases are shared with TRBD1. The sequence was obtained from an adult who received the influenza vaccine. In nucleotides, the CDR3 is TGTGCCTGGAGTGCAGGGGACAGGGCGGCCAGATGGCAGTTCTTC. Translating it yields CAWSAGDRAARWQFF.